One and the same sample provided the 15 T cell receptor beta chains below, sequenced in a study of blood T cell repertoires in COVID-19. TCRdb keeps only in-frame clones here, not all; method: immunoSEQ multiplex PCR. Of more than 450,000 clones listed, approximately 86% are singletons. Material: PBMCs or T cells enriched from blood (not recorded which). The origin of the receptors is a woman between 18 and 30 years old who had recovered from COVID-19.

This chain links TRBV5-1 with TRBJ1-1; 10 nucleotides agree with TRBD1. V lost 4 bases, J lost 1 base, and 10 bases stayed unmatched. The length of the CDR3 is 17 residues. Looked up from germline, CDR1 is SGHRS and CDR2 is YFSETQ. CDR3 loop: CASSLQWTGGKNTEAFF. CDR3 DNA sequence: TGCGCCAGCAGCCTCCAATGGACAGGGGGAAAGAACACTGAAGCTTTCTTT. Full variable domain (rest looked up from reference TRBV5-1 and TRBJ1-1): KAGVTQTPRYLIKTRGQQVTLSCSPISGHRSVSWYQQTPGQGLQFLFEYFSETQRNKGNFPGRFSGRQFSNSRSEMNVSTLELGDSALYLCASSLQWTGGKNTEAFFGQGTRLTVV.

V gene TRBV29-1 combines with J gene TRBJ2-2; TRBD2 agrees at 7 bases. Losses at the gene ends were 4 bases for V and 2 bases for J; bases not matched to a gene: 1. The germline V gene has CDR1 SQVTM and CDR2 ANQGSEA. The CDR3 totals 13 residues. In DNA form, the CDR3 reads TGCAGCGTTGGGGGGGGAAACACCGGGGAGCTGTTTTTT. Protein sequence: CSVGGGNTGELFF.

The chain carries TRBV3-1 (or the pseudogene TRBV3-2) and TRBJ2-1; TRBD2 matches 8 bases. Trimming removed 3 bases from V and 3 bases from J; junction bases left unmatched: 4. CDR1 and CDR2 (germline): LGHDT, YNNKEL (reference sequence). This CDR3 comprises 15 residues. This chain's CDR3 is CASSQGRGVYNEQFF. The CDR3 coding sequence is TGTGCCAGCAGCCAGGGGCGGGGGGTCTACAATGAGCAGTTCTTC.

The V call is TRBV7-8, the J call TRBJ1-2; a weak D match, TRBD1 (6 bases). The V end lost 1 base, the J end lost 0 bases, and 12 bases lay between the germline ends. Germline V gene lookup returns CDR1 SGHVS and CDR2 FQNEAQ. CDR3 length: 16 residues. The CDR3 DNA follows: TGTGCCAGCAGCTTAGTAGGGGGATGGACTAACTATGGCTACACCTTC. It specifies CASSLVGGWTNYGYTF.

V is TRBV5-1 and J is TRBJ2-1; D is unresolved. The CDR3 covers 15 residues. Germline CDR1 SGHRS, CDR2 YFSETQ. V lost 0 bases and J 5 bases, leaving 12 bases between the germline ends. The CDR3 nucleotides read TGCGCCAGCAGCTTGGCCCTAGGCTTTCACAATGAGCAGTTCTTC. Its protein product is CASSLALGFHNEQFF.

In DNA, the CDR3 is TGTGCCAGTAGTATCACCCCCCTCGGGGATGAGCAGTTCTTC. Protein sequence: CASSITPLGDEQFF. The chain carries TRBV19 and TRBJ2-1, with a tentative D call TRBD2 (5 bases). The CDR3 loop spans 14 amino acids. Germline loops: CDR1 LNHDA, CDR2 SQIVND (reference sequence). Trimming left V 3 bases short and J 8 bases short, with 14 bases between.

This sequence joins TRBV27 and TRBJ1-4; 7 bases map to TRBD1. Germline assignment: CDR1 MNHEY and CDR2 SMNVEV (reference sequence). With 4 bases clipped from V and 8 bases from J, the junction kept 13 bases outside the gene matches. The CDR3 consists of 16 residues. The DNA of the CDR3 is TGTGCCAGCAGTTCAATACCGGAGACAGGGCTCGAAAAACTGTTTTTT. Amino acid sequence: CASSSIPETGLEKLFF.

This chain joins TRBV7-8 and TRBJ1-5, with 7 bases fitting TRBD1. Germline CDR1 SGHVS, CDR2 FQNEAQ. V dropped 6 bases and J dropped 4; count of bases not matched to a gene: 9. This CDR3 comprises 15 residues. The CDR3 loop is CASRRDREWNQPQHF. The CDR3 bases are TGTGCCAGCAGACGTGACAGGGAATGGAATCAGCCCCAGCATTTT.

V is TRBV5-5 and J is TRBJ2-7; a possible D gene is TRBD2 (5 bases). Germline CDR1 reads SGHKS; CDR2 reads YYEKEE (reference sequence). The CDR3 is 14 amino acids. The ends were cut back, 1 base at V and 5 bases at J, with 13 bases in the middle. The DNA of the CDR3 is TGTGCCAGCAGCTTGTCAAGCGGTTCACACGAGCAGTACTTC. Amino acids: CASSLSSGSHEQYF. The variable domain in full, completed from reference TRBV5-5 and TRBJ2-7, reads DAGVTQSPTHLIKTRGQQVTLRCSPISGHKSVSWYQQVLGQGPQFIFQYYEKEERGRGNFPDRFSARQFPNYSSELNVNALLLGDSALYLCASSLSSGSHEQYFGPGTRLTVT.

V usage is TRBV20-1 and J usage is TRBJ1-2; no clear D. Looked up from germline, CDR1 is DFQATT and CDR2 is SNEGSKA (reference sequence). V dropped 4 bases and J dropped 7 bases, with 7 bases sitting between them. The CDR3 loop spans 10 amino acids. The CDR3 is CSAKSSGYTF. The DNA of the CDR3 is TGCAGTGCTAAATCTAGTGGCTACACCTTC.

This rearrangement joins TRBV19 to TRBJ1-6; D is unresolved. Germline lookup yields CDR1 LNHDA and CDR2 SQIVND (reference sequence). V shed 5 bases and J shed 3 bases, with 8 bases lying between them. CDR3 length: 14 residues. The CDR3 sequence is CASSFAVYNSPLHF. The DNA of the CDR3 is TGTGCCAGTAGTTTTGCGGTCTATAATTCACCCCTCCACTTT.

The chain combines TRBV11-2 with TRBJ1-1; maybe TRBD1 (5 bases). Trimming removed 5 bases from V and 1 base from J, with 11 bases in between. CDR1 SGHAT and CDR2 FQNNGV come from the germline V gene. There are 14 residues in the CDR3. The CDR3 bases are TGTGCCAGCAGCGCCGACAGACAGAACACTGAAGCTTTCTTT. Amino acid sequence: CASSADRQNTEAFF. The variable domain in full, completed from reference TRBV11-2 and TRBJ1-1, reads EAGVAQSPRYKIIEKRQSVAFWCNPISGHATLYWYQQILGQGPKLLIQFQNNGVVDDSQLPKDRFSAERLKGVDSTLKIQPAKLEDSAVYLCASSADRQNTEAFFGQGTRLTVV.

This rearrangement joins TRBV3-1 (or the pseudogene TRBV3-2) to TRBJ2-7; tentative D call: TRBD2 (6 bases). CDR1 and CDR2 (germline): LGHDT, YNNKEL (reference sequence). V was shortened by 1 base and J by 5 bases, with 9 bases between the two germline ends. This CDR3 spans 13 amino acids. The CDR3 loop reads CASSQAGVHEQYF. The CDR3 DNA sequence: TGTGCCAGCAGCCAAGCGGGGGTTCACGAGCAGTACTTC.

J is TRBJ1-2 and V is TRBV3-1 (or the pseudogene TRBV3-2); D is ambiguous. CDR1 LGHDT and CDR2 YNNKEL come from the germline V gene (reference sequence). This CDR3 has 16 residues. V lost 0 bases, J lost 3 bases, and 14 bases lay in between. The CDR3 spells CASSQDEGELHYGYTF. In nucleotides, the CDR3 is TGTGCCAGCAGCCAAGATGAGGGAGAGCTACACTATGGCTACACCTTC.

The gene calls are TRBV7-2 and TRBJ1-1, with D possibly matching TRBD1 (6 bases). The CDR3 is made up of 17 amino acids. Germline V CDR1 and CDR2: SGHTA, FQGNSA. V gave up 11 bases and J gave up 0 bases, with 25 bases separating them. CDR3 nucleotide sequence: TGTGCCTGTGCCTACAGGGCCCCCCGGGGTATGAACACTGAAGCTTTCTTT. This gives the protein CACAYRAPRGMNTEAFF.